What follows describes a single T cell receptor (beta chain). The specificity of this receptor is unknown. Base qualities are not at hand, and no much larger clone is one base apart. The treatment or condition label here, explained by the study, means: roughly 18 received Ad26.COV2.S at low or high dose, single or two shots; 5 received placebo; per-sample allocation not given. Repertoires of vaccine and placebo recipients were sequenced from samples taken on day 63 after the first injection. Cohort 1b enrolled about two dozen adults aged 18-55 years at a single site in Boston, USA, between 29 July and 7 August 2020. As a vaccine, Ad26.COV2.S was a replication-incompetent adenovirus type 26 vector that expressed a prefusion-stabilized SARS-CoV-2 spike protein derived from the original Wuhan strain. These data are taken from a study of Ad26.COV2.S vaccination and SARS-CoV-2 variants (dated by TCRdb to about 2021). General notes on the study: Vaccine-arm donors were drawn from COV1001, a multicentre, randomized, double-blind, placebo-controlled phase I-IIa trial of Ad26.COV2.S in healthy adults. Ad26.COV2.S was given intramuscularly at 5x10^10 or 1x10^11 viral particles, as a single shot or as two shots 56 days apart. The specificity and breadth of SARS-CoV-2-reactive T cell receptors after Ad26.COV2.S vaccination were assessed by TCRbeta repertoire sequencing. A total of about 30 samples were included in the TCR-sequenced set, comprising around 20 Ad26.COV2.S vaccine recipients, 5 placebo recipients and 8 SARS-CoV-2 convalescent individuals. Trial participants were randomized into five groups of five: low-dose or high-dose Ad26.COV2.S given once or twice, or placebo on both occasions. Investigators remained blinded to trial group allocation during experiments and outcome assessment.

The immunoSEQ Assay was the method used to sequence TCRbeta CDR3 regions. After extraction, genomic DNA underwent amplification by bias-controlled multiplex PCR, followed by high-throughput sequencing. As for the original processing: To quantify the absolute abundance of every unique TCRbeta CDR3 region, sequences were collapsed and filtered. Usable DNA was measured by amplifying reference genes present in all nucleated cells, and TCRbeta template counts were normalized to that usable DNA to estimate T cell fraction. Repertoire TCRs were annotated as SARS-CoV-2-specific when V gene, CDR3 amino acid sequence and J gene were exactly matched to a known reactive TCR set. MIRA supplied the reference SARS-CoV-2 TCR set, which was filtered for enrichment in COVID-19-positive ImmuneCODE repertoires so that public or cross-reactive TCRs were removed. Based on the MIRA antigens, annotated TCRs were further analysed at the level of specific ORF or position within ORF. Depth was the summed frequency of annotated unique rearrangements, while breadth was defined as annotated unique rearrangements over total unique productive rearrangements. Two-sided Wilcoxon rank-sum tests were applied when comparing TCR breadth between groups. TCRdb holds this immuneACCESS table with in-frame rearrangements only. Some clones are missing; in checked studies, unresolved V genes explain under half, and the rest has no known cause. V, J and clone size are those of that table, while D and trimming were read from the DNA. Recorded for this sample are some 350,000 clones; roughly 88% of them occurred a single time. Of the sample, over 5% falls within the top ten clones.

Paper-wide results and their limitations: Spike-specific TCR breadth was higher in Ad26.COV2.S recipients than in placebo recipients (P = 0.0014). The study was not powered to compare responses between vaccine doses or regimens. It was noted by the authors that total T cell responses may have been underestimated by the TCR breadth and depth analyses. Non-spike TCR breadth was comparable between vaccine and placebo recipients, consistent with the vaccine containing only spike. After vaccination, spike-specific CD8+ and CD4+ T cell responses were reported to show substantial breadth.

The source is a person between 18 and 65 years old who received the Ad26.COV2.S COVID-19 vaccine or a placebo. The material sequenced was peripheral blood, taken in a trial of Ad26.COV2.S vaccine versus placebo.

The DNA is TGTGCCGCCAGTAGCGGTTGGGGCAACGAGCAGTACTTC. It translates to CAASSGWGNEQYF. The chain links TRBV19 with TRBJ2-7; perhaps TRBD2 is the D gene, with 6 bases matching. CDR1 and CDR2 are read off the germline V gene (reference sequence) as LNHDA and SQIVND. Trimming removed 11 bases from V and 5 bases from J, leaving 19 bases between the germline ends. The CDR3 runs 13 amino acids, cysteine and phenylalanine included. Only the CDR3 part of the read is kept: 39 bases, read in frame from the first base.